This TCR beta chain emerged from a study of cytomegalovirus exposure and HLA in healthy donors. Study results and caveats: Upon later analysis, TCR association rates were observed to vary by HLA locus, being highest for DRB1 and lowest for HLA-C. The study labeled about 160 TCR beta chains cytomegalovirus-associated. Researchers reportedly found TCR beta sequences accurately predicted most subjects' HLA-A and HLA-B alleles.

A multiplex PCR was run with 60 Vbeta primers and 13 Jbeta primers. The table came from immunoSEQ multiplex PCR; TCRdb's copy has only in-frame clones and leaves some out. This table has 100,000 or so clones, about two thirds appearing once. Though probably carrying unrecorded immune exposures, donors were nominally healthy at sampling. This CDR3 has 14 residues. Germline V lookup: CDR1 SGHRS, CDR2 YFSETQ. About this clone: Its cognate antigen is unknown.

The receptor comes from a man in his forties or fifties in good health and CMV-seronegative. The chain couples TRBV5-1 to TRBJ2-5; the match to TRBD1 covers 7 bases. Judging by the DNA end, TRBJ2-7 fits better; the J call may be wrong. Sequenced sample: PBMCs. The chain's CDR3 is CASSLEGQSYEQYF. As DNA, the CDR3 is TGCGCCAGCAGCTTGGAGGGACAGAGCTACGAGCAGTACTTC.